The source of this T cell receptor (beta chain) is a study of tumor-infiltrating lymphocytes in localized non-small cell lung cancer. Study context: Each patient gave resected tumor and non-adjacent uninvolved lung tissue. Study-wide findings and caveats: Immunotypes IM1 and IM2 had similar TCR-derived T-cell fractions. TCRbeta sequencing showed higher T cell infiltration in tumors than uninvolved lung.

This clone has a single count. As yet, its antigen is unknown. The protocol was immunoSEQ multiplex PCR, while the TCRdb copy is restricted to in-frame clones and leaves out a portion. Of 5,800 or so clones in the sample, around 66% were seen once. Trimming took 0 bases from V and 4 from J, leaving 8 bases between them. Germline V gene data show CDR1 as SGHRS and CDR2 as YFSETQ. This CDR3 comprises 13 residues. This receptor was obtained from a human donor with non-small cell lung cancer. Sequencing input: uninvolved lung tissue not adjacent to the tumor. The gene calls are TRBV5-1 and TRBJ2-7; a possible D gene is TRBD1 (5 bases). The CDR3 loop reads CASSLEGLYEQYF. CDR3 nucleotide sequence: TGCGCCAGCAGCTTGGAGGGGCTTTACGAGCAGTACTTC.